Presented here are 26 T cell receptor beta chains from one specimen sequenced in a study of T cell responses to AZD1222 COVID-19 vaccine. This table comes from immunoSEQ multiplex PCR, and its TCRdb copy is limited to in-frame clones, with some not included. Found here are approximately 110,000 clones, approximately 85% of them singletons; the top ten hold about 4.4%. Here the sequenced sample was peripheral blood, taken 28 days after the second AZD1222 dose. All receptors derive from an adult who received the AZD1222 COVID-19 vaccine.

V gene TRBV4-1 combines with J gene TRBJ1-1, with TRBD1 identical over 9 bases. The V segment lost 8 bases and the J segment 5 bases; nucleotides outside the gene matches: 9. The CDR3 runs 14 residues. Germline assignment: CDR1 MGHRA and CDR2 YSYEKL. This chain's CDR3 is CASGLNRGLTEAFF. For the CDR3, the DNA is TGCGCCAGCGGACTTAACAGGGGGCTTACTGAAGCTTTCTTT.

This chain links TRBV6-6 with TRBJ1-5; TRBD1 might be the D (5 bases). The germline gives CDR1 MNHNY, CDR2 SVGAGI (reference sequence). The CDR3 contains 15 residues. V was clipped by 5 bases and J by 2 bases, with 13 bases between them. The CDR3, as DNA: TGTGCCAGCAGTAAACAGGCCGCTGGCAATCAGCCCCAGCATTTT. Translated, it gives CASSKQAAGNQPQHF.

The V and J genes are TRBV9 and TRBJ2-7; 11 nucleotides line up with TRBD2. Germline V CDR1 and CDR2: SGDLS, YYNGEE. Trimming took 1 base from V and 1 from J; bases not matched to a gene: 4. This CDR3 is built from 16 residues. For the CDR3, the DNA is TGTGCCAGCAGCGTATCCGGGACTAGCGGTTCCTACGAGCAGTACTTC. This translates into CASSVSGTSGSYEQYF.

The chain employs TRBV7-2 and TRBJ2-2, with D tentatively TRBD1 (6 bases). This CDR3 has 16 amino acids. V lost 4 bases, J lost 1 base, and 13 bases lay in between. The germline V gene encodes CDR1 SGHTA and CDR2 FQGNSA. The CDR3 DNA reads as TGTGCCAGCAGCTACGTATCCAGGGGGAACACCGGGGAGCTGTTTTTT. This gives the protein CASSYVSRGNTGELFF.

The chain uses TRBV7-8 and TRBJ2-3; D gene unclear. Germline V gene sequence: CDR1 SGHVS, CDR2 FQNEAQ. This CDR3 contains 17 residues. Deletions cut 5 bases from V and 2 bases from J, with 20 bases between. CDR3 region: CASSPLSSGWSTDTQYF. The DNA for the CDR3 is TGTGCCAGCAGCCCCCTGTCCTCCGGCTGGTCCACAGATACGCAGTATTTT.

This clone has only a few counts. The V gene is TRBV9, the J gene TRBJ2-7, with D tentatively TRBD2 (6 bases). The CDR3 spans 14 residues. The germline V gene encodes CDR1 SGDLS and CDR2 YYNGEE. The V gene lost 0 bases and the J gene lost 3 bases, with 10 bases spanning the gap. In DNA form, the CDR3 reads TGTGCCAGCAGCGTAGCTCCGGGGGACTACGAGCAGTACTTC. Encoded protein: CASSVAPGDYEQYF.

This chain uses TRBV28 with TRBJ1-1; D not resolved. The CDR3 consists of 14 residues. Germline CDR1 is MDHEN and CDR2 is SYDVKM. With 3 bases removed from V and 2 bases from J, the gap between germline ends came to 10 bases. CDR3 residues: CASSLSQYNTEAFF. In DNA form, the CDR3 reads TGTGCCAGCAGTTTGTCCCAGTATAACACTGAAGCTTTCTTT. Using reference TRBV28 and TRBJ1-1 for the parts outside the CDR3, the full variable domain is DVKVTQSSRYLVKRTGEKVFLECVQDMDHENMFWYRQDPGLGLRLIYFSYDVKMKEKGDIPEGYSVSREKKERFSLILESASTNQTSMYLCASSLSQYNTEAFFGQGTRLTVV.

This clone was seen a few times. The chain uses TRBV5-1 and TRBJ2-3; D is unclear. V was cut by 1 base and J by 4 bases, with 7 bases left in between. CDR1 and CDR2 from the germline V gene are SGHRS and YFSETQ. This CDR3 has 13 amino acids. The CDR3 DNA is TGCGCCAGCAGCTTGCAAGGGTCAGATACGCAGTATTTT. Protein product: CASSLQGSDTQYF.

The gene calls are TRBV7-2 and TRBJ2-1, with 9 bases matching TRBD2. This CDR3 has 16 amino acids. CDR1 SGHTA and CDR2 FQGNSA come from the germline V gene. The J segment lost 4 bases and the V segment lost 4 bases, leaving 8 bases of the junction unmatched. CDR3 sequence reads: CASSSRSGGLYNEQFF. CDR3 nucleotide sequence: TGTGCCAGCAGCTCACGTAGCGGGGGCCTATACAATGAGCAGTTCTTC.

This chain links TRBV6-2 or TRBV6-3 with TRBJ2-3, with D possibly matching TRBD1 (6 bases). V lost 5 bases to trimming and J lost 6 bases, with 12 bases between them. Germline V CDR1 and CDR2: MNHEY, SVGEGT. CDR3 length: 13 residues. The DNA for the CDR3 is TGTGCCAGCAGTCCGACCGACAGGGATACGCAGTATTTT. Amino acids: CASSPTDRDTQYF.

The rearrangement uses TRBV9 and TRBJ1-1; no firm D call. The CDR3 has 13 residues. V lost 7 bases, J lost 1 base, and 11 bases lay in between. Germline assignment: CDR1 SGDLS and CDR2 YYNGEE. CDR3 loop: CASGLRSNTEAFF. The CDR3 DNA follows: TGTGCCAGCGGACTTCGGTCGAACACTGAAGCTTTCTTT.

V and J are TRBV10-3 and TRBJ2-3; TRBD1 matches at 7 bases. From germline, CDR1 is ENHRY and CDR2 SYGVKD. Unmatched junction bases numbered 6, after V lost 4 bases and J lost 2 bases. The CDR3 sequence is 15 residues long. The DNA for the CDR3 is TGTGCCATCAGTGGTGGGGGACAGTCCACAGATACGCAGTATTTT. Translating it yields CAISGGGQSTDTQYF.

The chain is built from TRBV4-3 and TRBJ1-1, with 8 bases identical to TRBD1. The V segment lost 5 bases and the J segment 1 base; nucleotides outside the gene matches: 3. Looked up from germline, CDR1 is LGHNA and CDR2 is YSLEER. The CDR3 spans 14 residues. This CDR3 is CASSWTGKNTEAFF. The DNA of the CDR3 is TGCGCCAGCAGCTGGACAGGGAAGAACACTGAAGCTTTCTTT.

Concerning this clone itself: Distinct nucleotide sequences in the sample also encode this CDR3. The V gene is TRBV5-6, the J gene TRBJ1-1; D uncertain. V was trimmed by 0 bases and J by 1 base, leaving 4 bases between them. This CDR3 region has 13 residues. Per germline, CDR1 SGHDT and CDR2 YYEEEE. CDR3: CASSLGGNTEAFF. In DNA, the CDR3 is TGTGCCAGCAGCTTGGGTGGGAACACTGAAGCTTTCTTT.

The table lists this clone with a count of one. V is TRBV30 and J is TRBJ2-6; 7 bases align to TRBD1. Germline CDR1 is GTSNPN and CDR2 is SVGIG (reference sequence). This CDR3 is built from 17 residues. Germline trimming cut 5 bases from V and 1 base from J; bases unmatched to any gene: 11. CDR3 coding DNA: TGTGCCTGGGGACCACGGACAGGCTCATCTGGGGCCAACGTCCTGACTTTC. Protein product: CAWGPRTGSSGANVLTF.

The rearrangement uses TRBV3-1 (or the pseudogene TRBV3-2) and TRBJ1-1; D unresolved. The CDR3 is 12 amino acids. V lost 5 bases and J lost 3, with 7 bases in between. Germline loops: CDR1 LGHDT, CDR2 YNNKEL (reference sequence). The DNA of the CDR3 is TGTGCCAGCAGCTTCGGGGACACTGAAGCTTTCTTT. It specifies CASSFGDTEAFF.

The chain has TRBV12-3 or TRBV12-4 and TRBJ2-3, with D tentatively TRBD1 (5 bases). V was pared by 7 bases and J by 4 bases, with 12 bases between. CDR3 length equals 13 residues. The CDR3 spells CASTGSVADTQYF. The CDR3 region has the DNA TGTGCCAGCACAGGGTCTGTCGCAGATACGCAGTATTTT.

V and J are TRBV5-1 and TRBJ1-3; TRBD1 aligns across 9 bases. Looked up from germline, CDR1 is SGHRS and CDR2 is YFSETQ. This CDR3 contains 14 residues. The ends lost 4 bases at V and 8 bases at J; junction bases unmatched: 7. Written as DNA, the CDR3 is TGCGCCAGCAGCGCCGGGACAGGGCCGGACACCATATATTTT. Translating it yields CASSAGTGPDTIYF.

This rearrangement joins TRBV6-5 to TRBJ1-1; D ambiguous. Germline CDR1 and CDR2: MNHEY and SVGAGI. The CDR3 spans 12 residues. Trimming cost V 5 bases and J 12 bases, with 16 bases left between them. The CDR3 loop reads CASSPPGWWTFF. The CDR3 DNA reads TGTGCCAGCAGTCCACCCGGCTGGTGGACTTTCTTT.

This clone was counted a single time. This sample includes further DNA sequences coding for the same CDR3. The J gene is TRBJ2-2, the V gene TRBV18; D is ambiguous. Germline V gene sequence: CDR1 KGHSH, CDR2 LQKENI. The CDR3 contains 13 residues. V lost 0 bases to trimming and J lost 5 bases, with 4 bases between them. CDR3 region: CASSPPVTGELFF. In DNA form, the CDR3 reads TGTGCCAGCTCACCACCGGTGACCGGGGAGCTGTTTTTT.

The CDR3 DNA reads TGCAGCGTTGGCAGTGAGCCTGGGGGAAACACCATATATTTT. Translating it yields CSVGSEPGGNTIYF. The V call is TRBV29-1, the J call TRBJ1-3, with unresolved D. Germline V gene sequence: CDR1 SQVTM, CDR2 ANQGSEA. V lost 4 bases to trimming and J lost 4 bases, with 14 bases between them. The CDR3 spans 14 residues. Full variable domain (outside the CDR3, taken from reference TRBV29-1 and TRBJ1-3): SAVISQKPSRDICQRGTSLTIQCQVDSQVTMMFWYRQQPGQSLTLIATANQGSEATYESGFVIDKFPISRPNLTFSTLTVSNMSPEDSSIYLCSVGSEPGGNTIYFGEGSWLTVV.

The chain links TRBV9 to TRBJ2-3; 10 bases are shared with TRBD1. CDR3 length: 17 residues. Germline trimming cut 3 bases from V and 4 bases from J; bases unmatched to any gene: 11. The V gene's germline CDR1 is SGDLS and CDR2 YYNGEE. In nucleotides, the CDR3 is TGTGCCAGCAGCGCTAGTAGGACAGGGGGTGTGGCAGATACGCAGTATTTT. It codes for CASSASRTGGVADTQYF.

This clone was observed once. The chain links TRBV11-1 to TRBJ1-1, with no clear D. The CDR3 is made up of 15 amino acids. V was pared by 1 base and J by 1 base, with 10 bases between. Germline assignment: CDR1 SGHAT and CDR2 FQDESV (reference sequence). The CDR3 DNA follows: TGTGCCAGCAGCTTAGAACGGCCCCGGAACACTGAAGCTTTCTTT. It translates to CASSLERPRNTEAFF.

This chain joins TRBV6-5 and TRBJ2-2; tentatively, D is TRBD1 (6 bases). Between the trimmed V and J ends, which lost 5 bases and 0 bases, there was a span of 10 bases. Germline loops: CDR1 MNHEY, CDR2 SVGAGI. The CDR3 totals 15 residues. In DNA form, the CDR3 reads TGTGCCAGCAGTACTCGGGACACGAACACCGGGGAGCTGTTTTTT. Translating it yields CASSTRDTNTGELFF.

The chain is built from TRBV6-1 and TRBJ1-5, with D hard to call. The CDR3 totals 13 residues. Trimming shortened V by 2 bases and J by 6 bases, and 8 bases separated the two germline ends. CDR1 is MNHNS and CDR2 is SASEGT in the germline V gene. The CDR3 DNA follows: TGTGCCAGCAGTGAATTGATGAGTCAGCCCCAGCATTTT. It translates to CASSELMSQPQHF.

The V and J genes are TRBV11-2 and TRBJ2-3, with TRBD1 identical over 8 bases. CDR1 SGHAT and CDR2 FQNNGV come from the germline V gene. The CDR3 extends over 14 amino acids. With 3 bases clipped from V and 3 bases from J, the junction kept 2 bases outside the gene matches. For the CDR3, the DNA is TGTGCCAGCAGCTTCAGGGGGCGGACAGATACGCAGTATTTT. Translating gives CASSFRGRTDTQYF.